One sample yielded the 5 T cell receptor beta chains listed below, sequenced in a study of T-cell reconstitution after alpha-beta-depleted transplantation in children. Unique molecular identifiers featured in how the TCRbeta library was prepared. TCRdb re-derived calls from the PCR reads in MiXCR, one entry per CDR3 protein. The sample holds 400,000 to 550,000 distinct CDR3 sequences, over 9.5% seen once. Sequenced material: PBMCs, taken before TCRalphabeta/CD19-depleted stem cell transplant. These receptors came from a child aged 2 to 10 with inherited bone marrow failure, due to receive a stem cell transplant.

The sample holds many counts of this clonotype. The chain is built from TRBV20-1 and TRBJ2-5, with TRBD2 as a possible D gene (5 bases). Per germline, CDR1 DFQATT and CDR2 SNEGSKA (reference sequence). V shed 6 bases and J shed 7 bases, with 24 bases lying between them. This CDR3 region has 15 residues. Here the CDR3 reads CSARAGAPALGTQYF. The DNA of the CDR3 is TGCAGTGCCCGCGCGGGCGCCCCAGCCCTCGGGACCCAGTACTTC.

The CDR3 spells CASSQGQRGNYEQYF. CDR3 bases: TGTGCCAGCAGCCAAGGTCAGCGGGGAAACTACGAGCAGTACTTC. The rearrangement joins TRBV3-1 to TRBJ2-7; 7 bases align to TRBD2. Germline assignment: CDR1 LGHDT and CDR2 YNNKEL (reference sequence). The CDR3 has 15 residues. V trimming: 1 base; J trimming: 3 bases; junction bases outside the gene matches: 6.

V usage is TRBV29-1 and J usage is TRBJ1-1; D is undetermined. Germline CDR1 SQVTM, CDR2 ANQGSEA. This CDR3 region has 10 residues. The V end was cut by 2 bases, the J end by 9 bases, with 7 bases between. The DNA of the CDR3 is TGCAGCGTTGAACACCGAAAAGCTTTCTTT. Translated, it gives CSVEHRKAFF.

This clonotype was seen ten or more times. V and J are TRBV5-1 and TRBJ2-3, with TRBD2 matching 7 bases. The germline gives CDR1 SGHRS, CDR2 YFSETQ. The V and J ends lost 4 bases and 4 bases, in that order; junction bases with no gene match: 9. The CDR3 totals 15 residues. CDR3 sequence: CASSGTTSRADTQYF. CDR3 DNA: TGCGCCAGCAGCGGAACGACTAGCAGGGCAGATACGCAGTATTTT. Combining the CDR3 with reference TRBV5-1 and TRBJ2-3 gives the whole variable domain KAGVTQTPRYLIKTRGQQVTLSCSPISGHRSVSWYQQTPGQGLQFLFEYFSETQRNKGNFPGRFSGRQFSNSRSEMNVSTLELGDSALYLCASSGTTSRADTQYFGPGTRLTVL.

As to this clonotype: It may be a read error: a sequence one base away is much more abundant. V gene TRBV5-1 combines with J gene TRBJ2-4; 10 bases match TRBD1. CDR1 and CDR2 (germline): SGHRS, YFSETQ. Trimming took 0 bases from V and 8 from J; bases not matched to a gene: 5. The CDR3 totals 15 residues. CDR3 loop: CASSLEGTGADIQYF. The CDR3 DNA sequence: TGCGCCAGCAGCTTGGAGGGGACAGGGGCGGACATTCAGTACTTC. Full variable domain (remainder filled in from reference TRBV5-1 and TRBJ2-4): KAGVTQTPRYLIKTRGQQVTLSCSPISGHRSVSWYQQTPGQGLQFLFEYFSETQRNKGNFPGRFSGRQFSNSRSEMNVSTLELGDSALYLCASSLEGTGADIQYFGAGTRLSVL.